Following are 12 T cell receptor beta chains from one sample sequenced in a study of response to subunit inactivated influenza vaccine. TCRdb ran MiXCR on the RT-PCR reads and lists one entry per CDR3 protein. Of about 700,000 distinct CDR3 sequences listed, around 14% are singletons. The sample here was PBMCs from blood, taken 11 to 12 days after vaccination. Receptors were obtained from a man aged 50 to 59 who received an inactivated influenza vaccine.

The chain links TRBV20-1 to TRBJ2-7; 8 nucleotides align to TRBD2. Looked up from germline, CDR1 is DFQATT and CDR2 is SNEGSKA (reference sequence). The V and J ends lost 0 bases and 0 bases, in that order; junction bases with no gene match: 4. This CDR3 has 15 residues. The CDR3 sequence: CSARDPSGLSYEQYF. The CDR3 DNA sequence: TGCAGTGCTAGAGATCCTAGCGGGCTCTCCTACGAGCAGTACTTC.

This clonotype was counted between two and nine times. This likely comes from a read error, as the CDR3 has no conserved phenylalanine or tryptophan at its end. Because the CDR3's place on the DNA is in doubt, the DNA is left out and the CDR3 is given as listed by TCRdb. The CDR3 sequence is CASSLVAGTGPLDI. The chain is built from TRBV11-2 and TRBJ2-5; the table assigns TRBD1, which was not confirmed against the DNA. Looked up from germline, CDR1 is SGHAT and CDR2 is FQNNGV. The CDR3 length is 14 residues, termini included.

The rearrangement joins TRBV7-8 to TRBJ2-1, with D perhaps matching TRBD2 (5 bases). V was clipped by 3 bases and J by 7 bases, with 16 bases between them. The CDR3 length is 15 residues. Germline CDR1 SGHVS, CDR2 FQNEAQ. This CDR3 reads CASSFPGRAGNEQFF. The CDR3 region has the DNA TGTGCCAGCAGCTTCCCCGGGCGGGCGGGTAATGAGCAGTTCTTC.

The J gene is TRBJ2-6, the V gene TRBV4-2; weak D call: TRBD2 (7 bases). This CDR3 comprises 19 residues. Germline-derived CDR1 and CDR2 are LGHNA and YNFKEQ. Trimming pared 0 bases from V and 0 bases from J, leaving 15 bases between. The DNA of the CDR3 is TGTGCCAGCAGCCAAGATTGGGGGGGCGACTACTCTGGGGCCAACGTCCTGACTTTC. Its protein is CASSQDWGGDYSGANVLTF.

The rearrangement links TRBV7-9 to TRBJ2-5, with 11 positions matching TRBD1. In germline, CDR1 is SEHNR, CDR2 FQNEAQ (reference sequence). J was trimmed by 7 bases and V by 7 bases; bases with no gene match: 8. The CDR3 extends over 14 amino acids. In DNA, the CDR3 is TGTGCCAGCACCCGGACAGGGGGCAGGGGGACCCAGTACTTC. Translating gives CASTRTGGRGTQYF.

This clonotype was recorded a few times. This chain connects TRBV12-3 or TRBV12-4 to TRBJ1-5; D is unclear. The CDR3 has 13 amino acids. V lost 5 bases and J 3 bases, leaving 8 bases between the germline ends. CDR3 region: CASSAYINQPQHF. CDR3 DNA sequence: TGTGCCAGCAGTGCATACATCAATCAGCCCCAGCATTTT.

The genes are TRBV29-1 and TRBJ2-3; possibly TRBD1 for D (5 bases). The length of the CDR3 is 13 residues. The germline V and J ends were trimmed by 2 bases and 11 bases, with 17 bases remaining between them. CDR1 and CDR2 (germline): SQVTM, ANQGSEA. In DNA form, the CDR3 reads TGCAGCGTTGAAAAACAGGCGCCGGGTGGGCAGTATTTT. Protein product: CSVEKQAPGGQYF.

This chain joins TRBV11-2 and TRBJ2-5; D possibly uses TRBD1 or TRBD2 (5 bases each). The CDR3 consists of 15 residues. V dropped 1 base and J dropped 13 bases, with 22 bases sitting between them. Germline values: CDR1 SGHAT, CDR2 FQNNGV. CDR3 sequence: CASSLVSSSSGTLYF. DNA of the CDR3: TGTGCCAGCAGCTTAGTTAGTAGTTCCTCCGGGACCTTGTACTTC.

This clonotype has more than one count but fewer than ten. The J gene is TRBJ1-5, the V gene TRBV7-9; maybe TRBD1 (6 bases). The CDR3 totals 13 residues. V lost 5 bases and J lost 5, with 10 bases in between. Per the germline V gene, CDR1 is SEHNR and CDR2 is FQNEAQ (reference sequence). In DNA form, the CDR3 reads TGTGCCAGCAGCGACAGGTGGGATCAGCCCCAGCATTTT. The encoded protein is CASSDRWDQPQHF.

This clonotype was observed a few times. The chain links TRBV7-6 to TRBJ2-4; TRBD1 matches 7 bases. Germline assignment: CDR1 SGHVS and CDR2 FNYEAQ. This CDR3 comprises 14 residues. The V and J ends lost 2 bases and 12 bases, in that order; junction bases with no gene match: 10. The CDR3 spells CASSLHRDRKTQYF. The CDR3 DNA is TGTGCCAGCAGCTTACACCGGGACAGAAAGACTCAGTACTTC.

In its sample, this clonotype was seen many times. V and J are TRBV18 and TRBJ2-1; 9 nucleotides agree with TRBD2. Per germline, CDR1 KGHSH and CDR2 LQKENI. The CDR3 has 15 amino acids. V gave up 1 base and J gave up 5 bases; unmatched junction bases: 3. For the CDR3, the DNA is TGTGCCAGCTCACCACTAGCGGGGGCAAACAATGAGCAGTTCTTC. This gives the protein CASSPLAGANNEQFF.

This clonotype was counted a few times. This chain links TRBV6-2 or TRBV6-3 with TRBJ2-7, with 11 bases matching TRBD2. V lost 5 bases to trimming and J lost 6 bases; unmatched junction nucleotides: 9. Germline V gene sequence: CDR1 MNHEY, CDR2 SVGEGT. The CDR3 totals 15 residues. The CDR3 nucleotides read TGTGCCAGCAGTATACTAGCGGGAGATTCTTCCGAGCAGTACTTC. It encodes CASSILAGDSSEQYF.